Sequencing of this T cell receptor (beta chain) was carried out in a study of blood T cell repertoires in COVID-19. Germline V gene sequence: CDR1 SGHAT, CDR2 FQDESV (reference sequence). The CDR3 length is 14 residues. The ends were cut back, 5 bases at V and 2 bases at J, with 13 bases in the middle. Here immunoSEQ multiplex PCR was the method, and the copy in TCRdb shows in-frame clones only, minus some. Here the sample spans about 200,000 clones, roughly nine tenths being singletons. Sample: peripheral blood. The chain combines TRBV11-1 with TRBJ2-7; D is perhaps TRBD2 (5 bases). This TCR derives from a man aged 55 to 70 with active or convalescent COVID-19. The CDR3 sequence: CASSPWQRTYEQYF. The DNA for the CDR3 is TGTGCCAGCAGCCCCTGGCAGCGGACCTACGAGCAGTACTTC.